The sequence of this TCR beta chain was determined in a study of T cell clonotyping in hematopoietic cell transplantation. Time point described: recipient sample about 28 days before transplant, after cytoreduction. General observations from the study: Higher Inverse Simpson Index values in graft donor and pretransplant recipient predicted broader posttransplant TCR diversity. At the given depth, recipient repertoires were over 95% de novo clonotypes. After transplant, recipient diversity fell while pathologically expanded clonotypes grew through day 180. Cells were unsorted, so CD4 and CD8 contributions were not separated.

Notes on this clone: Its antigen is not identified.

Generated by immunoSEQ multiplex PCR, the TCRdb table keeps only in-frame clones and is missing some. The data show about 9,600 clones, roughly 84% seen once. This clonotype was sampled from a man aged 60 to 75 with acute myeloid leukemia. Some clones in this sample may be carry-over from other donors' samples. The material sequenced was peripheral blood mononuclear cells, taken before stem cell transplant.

CDR3 nucleotides: TGTGCCTGGAGTGGATCATCCTCCTACGAGCAGTACTTC. As protein: CAWSGSSSYEQYF. The gene calls are TRBV30 and TRBJ2-7; D is uncertain. The CDR3 totals 13 residues. Germline lookup yields CDR1 GTSNPN and CDR2 SVGIG (reference sequence). V gave up 1 base and J gave up 0 bases, with 7 bases separating them.